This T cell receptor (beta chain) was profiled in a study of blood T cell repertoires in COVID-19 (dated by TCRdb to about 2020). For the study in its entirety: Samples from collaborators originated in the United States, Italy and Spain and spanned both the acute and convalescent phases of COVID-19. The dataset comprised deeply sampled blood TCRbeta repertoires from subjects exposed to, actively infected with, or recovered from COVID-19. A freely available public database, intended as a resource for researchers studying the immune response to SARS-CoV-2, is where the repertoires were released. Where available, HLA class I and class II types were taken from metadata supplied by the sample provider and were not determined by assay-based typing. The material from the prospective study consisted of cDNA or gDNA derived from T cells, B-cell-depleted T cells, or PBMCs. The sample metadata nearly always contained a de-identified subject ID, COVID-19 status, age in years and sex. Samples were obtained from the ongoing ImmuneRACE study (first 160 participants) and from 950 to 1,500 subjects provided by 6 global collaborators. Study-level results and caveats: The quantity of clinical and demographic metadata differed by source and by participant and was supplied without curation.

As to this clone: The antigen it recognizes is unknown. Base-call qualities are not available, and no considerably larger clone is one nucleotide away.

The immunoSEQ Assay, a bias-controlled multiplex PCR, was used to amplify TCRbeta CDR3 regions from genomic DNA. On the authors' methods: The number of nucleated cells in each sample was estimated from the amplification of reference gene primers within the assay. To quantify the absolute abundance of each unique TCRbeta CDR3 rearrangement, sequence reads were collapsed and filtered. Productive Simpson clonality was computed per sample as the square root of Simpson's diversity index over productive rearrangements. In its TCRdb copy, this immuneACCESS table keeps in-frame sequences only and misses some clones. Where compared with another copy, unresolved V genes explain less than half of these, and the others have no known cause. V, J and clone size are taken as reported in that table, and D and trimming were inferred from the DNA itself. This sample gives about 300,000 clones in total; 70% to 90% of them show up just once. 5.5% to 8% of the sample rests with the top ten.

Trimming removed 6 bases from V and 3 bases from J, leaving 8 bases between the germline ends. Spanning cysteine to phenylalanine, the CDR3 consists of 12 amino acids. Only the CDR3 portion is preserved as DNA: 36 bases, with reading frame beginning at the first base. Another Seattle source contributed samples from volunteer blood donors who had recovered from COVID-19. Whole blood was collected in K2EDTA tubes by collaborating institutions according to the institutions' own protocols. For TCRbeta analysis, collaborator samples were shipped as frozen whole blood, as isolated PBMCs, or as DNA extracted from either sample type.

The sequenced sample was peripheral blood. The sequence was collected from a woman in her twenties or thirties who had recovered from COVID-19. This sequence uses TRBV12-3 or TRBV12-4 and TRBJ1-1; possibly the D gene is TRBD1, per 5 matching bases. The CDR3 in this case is CASSGGYTEAFF. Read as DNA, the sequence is TGTGCCAGCAGCGGGGGGTACACTGAAGCTTTCTTT.